This TCR beta chain was captured in a study of shared clonotypes between healthy human individuals. Healthy and HIV-negative, the adult donors had no recent acute infections or vaccinations. V lost 3 bases to trimming and J lost 0 bases, with 5 bases between them. The germline V gene has CDR1 WNHNN and CDR2 SYGVQD (reference sequence). The CDR3 has 13 residues. Using immunoSEQ multiplex PCR, the repertoire was profiled, and TCRdb retains in-frame clones only, with some absent. The repertoire consists of around 300,000 clones, with roughly 91% occurring once and the leading ten covering around 15%. The sequencing input was memory CD8+ T cells sorted from blood. The subset is: CD45RO+ cells pooled with CCR7-negative TemRA cells. This chain uses TRBV10-1 with TRBJ1-1, with D unclear. The clonotype was recovered from a man younger than 35 in good health. CDR3 sequence: CASSDRLNTEAFF. The CDR3 DNA is TGCGCCAGCAGTGACAGGCTGAACACTGAAGCTTTCTTT.